Below are 25 T cell receptor beta chains sequenced from a single sample in a study of blood T cells in healthy people across ages. The second PCR ran about 6 to 12 cycles with a sample-barcoded 5' primer and J-beta primers. TCRdb used MiXCR to reprocess the 5' RACE reads, holding one entry per CDR3 protein. The sample yields around 1,600,000 distinct CDR3 sequences, roughly two fifths seen once. Sequenced input: blood. Source of these receptors: a woman between 18 and 30 years old in good health.

The chain employs TRBV2 and TRBJ2-3; TRBD1 aligns across 8 bases. V was pared by 4 bases and J by 2 bases, with 8 bases of the junction left unmatched. This CDR3 has 16 residues. Germline lookup yields CDR1 SNHLY and CDR2 FYNNEI. The CDR3 region has the DNA TGTGCCAGCAGTGGAAGGGACAGGACTAACACAGATACGCAGTATTTT. Translated, it gives CASSGRDRTNTDTQYF.

There are a few counts of this clonotype. The gene calls are TRBV4-1 and TRBJ2-5; TRBD2 agrees at 7 bases. This CDR3 is 14 amino acids long. Germline V gene lookup returns CDR1 MGHRA and CDR2 YSYEKL. Trimming at V came to 2 bases and at J to 1 base, leaving 1 base not matched to a gene. The CDR3 here is CASSQLAVQETQYF. The CDR3 DNA reads TGCGCCAGCAGCCAACTAGCGGTCCAAGAGACCCAGTACTTC.

The chain joins TRBV4-3 to TRBJ1-2; D call uncertain. Trimming cost V 1 base and J 3 bases, with 15 bases left between them. From germline, CDR1 is LGHNA and CDR2 YSLEER. The CDR3 has 16 residues. The CDR3 coding sequence is TGCGCCAGCAGCCAAGGCACTTCTGGAGAATACTATGGCTACACCTTC. Its protein product is CASSQGTSGEYYGYTF.

This chain connects TRBV11-2 to TRBJ1-6, with D hard to call. The V and J ends lost 0 bases and 9 bases respectively, with 6 bases between them. This CDR3 contains 13 residues. CDR1 and CDR2 (germline): SGHAT, FQNNGV. CDR3 nucleotides: TGTGCCAGCAGCTTAGAGGCGGGTTCACCCCTCCACTTT. It codes for CASSLEAGSPLHF.

This clonotype turned up a few times. J is TRBJ1-1 and V is TRBV6-5; 7 nucleotides agree with TRBD1. V lost 0 bases and J lost 8; bases outside the gene matches: 3. This CDR3 spans 13 amino acids. Germline V gene sequence: CDR1 MNHEY, CDR2 SVGAGI. The CDR3 sequence is CASSYSQQGEAFF. CDR3 coding DNA: TGTGCCAGCAGTTACTCCCAACAGGGGGAAGCTTTCTTT.

This clonotype was picked up many times. The rearrangement uses TRBV10-3 and TRBJ2-3; D unclear. The CDR3 spans 13 residues. V lost 3 bases and J lost 4, with 8 bases in between. Germline V gene lookup returns CDR1 ENHRY and CDR2 SYGVKD. The chain's CDR3 is CAISDGRADTQYF. Written as DNA, the CDR3 is TGTGCCATCAGTGACGGCCGGGCAGATACGCAGTATTTT.

This clonotype was counted at least ten times. The V and J genes are TRBV7-3 and TRBJ1-2; tentatively, D is TRBD1 (5 bases). This CDR3 is built from 12 residues. The V and J ends lost 1 base and 11 bases respectively, with 11 bases between them. Germline V gene data show CDR1 as SGHTA and CDR2 as FQGTGA. The CDR3 protein is CASSLRGGPYTF. The CDR3 DNA sequence: TGTGCCAGCAGCTTAAGGGGCGGACCTTACACCTTC.

The chain carries TRBV5-1 and TRBJ2-1, with a tentative D call TRBD2 (6 bases). V was pared by 1 base and J by 9 bases, with 17 bases between. CDR3 size: 15 residues. Germline-derived CDR1 and CDR2 are SGHRS and YFSETQ. The CDR3 is CASSLIRPAGIEQFF. The CDR3 DNA reads TGCGCCAGCAGCTTGATTCGTCCAGCGGGTATTGAGCAGTTCTTC. The variable domain in full, with the rest retrieved from reference TRBV5-1 and TRBJ2-1, is KAGVTQTPRYLIKTRGQQVTLSCSPISGHRSVSWYQQTPGQGLQFLFEYFSETQRNKGNFPGRFSGRQFSNSRSEMNVSTLELGDSALYLCASSLIRPAGIEQFFGPGTRLTVL.

This chain uses TRBV18 with TRBJ1-5; 9 bases map to TRBD1. CDR3 length equals 17 residues. Germline lookup yields CDR1 KGHSH and CDR2 LQKENI. The trim removed 5 bases at V and 4 bases at J, leaving 12 bases unmatched. CDR3 region: CASSAREGTGINQPQHF. In DNA, the CDR3 is TGTGCCAGCTCAGCCAGGGAGGGGACAGGGATAAATCAGCCCCAGCATTTT. Full variable domain (outside the CDR3, taken from reference TRBV18 and TRBJ1-5): NAGVMQNPRHLVRRRGQEARLRCSPMKGHSHVYWYRQLPEEGLKFMVYLQKENIIDESGMPKERFSAEFPKEGPSILRIQQVVRGDSAAYFCASSAREGTGINQPQHFGDGTRLSIL.

The chain uses TRBV20-1 and TRBJ1-2; no firm D call. Trimming took 0 bases from V and 2 from J, leaving 10 bases between them. From germline, CDR1 is DFQATT and CDR2 SNEGSKA (reference sequence). CDR3 size: 14 residues. The CDR3 region is CSARDSWPNYGYTF. DNA of the CDR3: TGCAGTGCTAGAGATAGTTGGCCCAACTATGGCTACACCTTC.

Of note for this clonotype: This may be a read error, as it is one base from a much larger clone. The chain recombines TRBV5-1 with TRBJ2-3; D gene ambiguous. The CDR3 totals 15 residues. Germline V gives CDR1 SGHRS, CDR2 YFSETQ. The CDR3 reads CAGSLRRPVTDTQYF. The CDR3 region has the DNA TGCGCCGGCAGCTTGCGACGTCCTGTCACAGATACGCAGTATTTT. The whole variable domain, filled in from reference TRBV5-1 and TRBJ2-3, reads KAGVTQTPRYLIKTRGQQVTLSCSPISGHRSVSWYQQTPGQGLQFLFEYFSETQRNKGNFPGRFSGRQFSNSRSEMNVSTLELGDSALYLCAGSLRRPVTDTQYFGPGTRLTVL.

V is TRBV27 and J is TRBJ2-1; 10 nucleotides line up with TRBD2. The germline V gene has CDR1 MNHEY and CDR2 SMNVEV (reference sequence). The V gene end was trimmed by 3 bases and the J gene end by 3 bases; junction bases not matched to a gene: 8. The length of the CDR3 is 17 residues. CDR3 DNA: TGTGCCAGCAGTTTCAACTGGGGACTAGCGAACTACAATGAGCAGTTCTTC. This encodes CASSFNWGLANYNEQFF.

This sequence joins TRBV6-5 and TRBJ2-3; 8 bases line up with TRBD2. CDR3 length: 15 amino acids. V dropped 4 bases and J dropped 1; count of bases not matched to a gene: 4. CDR1 and CDR2 (germline): MNHEY, SVGAGI. CDR3 region: CASSSSAGGTDTQYF. DNA for the CDR3: TGTGCCAGCAGTTCATCAGCGGGGGGCACAGATACGCAGTATTTT.

This chain uses TRBV7-2 with TRBJ2-2; 7 bases are shared with TRBD2. Germline V gene lookup returns CDR1 SGHTA and CDR2 FQGNSA. This CDR3 is built from 16 residues. Unmatched junction bases numbered 2, after V lost 0 bases and J lost 1 base. DNA for the CDR3: TGTGCCAGCAGCTTAGCGGGAGGGCTGAACACCGGGGAGCTGTTTTTT. This sequence encodes CASSLAGGLNTGELFF. Full variable domain (missing parts from reference TRBV7-2 and TRBJ2-2): GAGVSQSPSNKVTEKGKDVELRCDPISGHTALYWYRQSLGQGLEFLIYFQGNSAPDKSGLPSDRFSAERTGGSVSTLTIQRTQQEDSAVYLCASSLAGGLNTGELFFGEGSRLTVL.

The CDR3 DNA follows: TGCGCCAGCAGCCAAGACGCGGGAGCTGGGATTGAGCAGTTCTTC. Translation: CASSQDAGAGIEQFF. The chain recombines TRBV4-3 with TRBJ2-1, with TRBD2 identical over 7 bases. Germline V gene lookup returns CDR1 LGHNA and CDR2 YSLEER. The CDR3 is 15 residues long. V shed 0 bases and J 9 bases; nucleotides not matched to a gene: 8.

The chain employs TRBV21-1 and TRBJ2-4; the table's TRBD1 call for D was not verified on the DNA. TRBV21-1 constitutes a pseudogene. This CDR3 region has 15 residues. The CDR3 DNA reads as TGTGCCAGCAGCAAAGGAAAGGCAGGGGGATGCTTGCAGTACTTC. Protein product: CASSKGKAGGCLQYF.

This clonotype has a handful of counts. CDR3: CASSLGDLTSTDTQYF. The CDR3 bases are TGTGCCAGCAGCTTGGGGGACTTAACTAGCACAGATACGCAGTATTTT. The chain combines TRBV5-5 with TRBJ2-3; the D gene is possibly TRBD2 (6 bases). This CDR3 contains 16 residues. Germline V gene lookup returns CDR1 SGHKS and CDR2 YYEKEE (reference sequence). Trimming removed 0 bases at V and 0 bases at J, with 11 bases between.

The chain has TRBV11-1 and TRBJ1-6, with 8 bases identical to TRBD1. With 2 bases clipped from V and 8 bases from J, the junction kept 2 bases outside the gene matches. The germline gives CDR1 SGHAT, CDR2 FQDESV (reference sequence). The CDR3 is made up of 14 amino acids. The CDR3 is CASSLTTGDSPLHF. CDR3 nucleotides: TGTGCCAGCAGCTTAACGACAGGGGATTCACCCCTCCACTTT.

Regarding this clonotype: With a much larger clone just one base away, this may be a read error. The chain carries TRBV20-1 and TRBJ2-5, with D possibly TRBD1 on 5 matching bases. V lost 5 bases, J lost 13 bases, and 20 bases lay in between. The V gene's germline CDR1 is DFQATT and CDR2 SNEGSKA (reference sequence). The CDR3 is 12 residues long. The CDR3 region has the DNA TGCAGTGCTCAAGCTCCGGGCAGGGCTTCGTACTTC. As protein: CSAQAPGRASYF.

The chain couples TRBV4-1 to TRBJ2-5, with D possibly called TRBD1 or TRBD2 (6 bases each). Trimming left V 0 bases short and J 11 bases short, with 13 bases between. The germline V gene has CDR1 MGHRA and CDR2 YSYEKL. The CDR3 runs 13 residues. CDR3 sequence reads: CASSQEQGREQYF. The CDR3 DNA follows: TGCGCCAGCAGCCAAGAACAGGGCCGGGAGCAGTACTTC.

The chain recombines TRBV21-1 with TRBJ1-2; TRBD1, as called in the table, went unchecked against the DNA. TRBV21-1 is reported as a pseudogene. This CDR3 region has 15 residues. The CDR3: CASSKGVGVNYGYTF. The DNA of the CDR3 is TGTGCCAGCAGCAAAGGCGTAGGGGTTAACTATGGCTACACCTTC.

This clonotype came up a few times. This chain links TRBV11-2 with TRBJ2-3; TRBD2 matches at 10 bases. There are 19 residues in the CDR3. Germline assignment: CDR1 SGHAT and CDR2 FQNNGV. V dropped 3 bases and J dropped 5; count of bases not matched to a gene: 17. The CDR3 spells CASSFPQSKRGGRGDTQYF. CDR3 nucleotide sequence: TGTGCCAGCAGCTTCCCCCAGTCCAAGCGGGGGGGACGGGGAGATACGCAGTATTTT.

In the case of this clonotype: Relative to the germline gene, one junction end is altered; a read error may explain this. The rearrangement joins TRBV6-1 to TRBJ2-3; TRBD2 matches 8 bases. Germline CDR1 and CDR2: MNHNS and SASEGT. The CDR3 consists of 14 residues. The CDR3 nucleotides read TGTGCCTGCAGGGAGCGGGGGATCACAGATACGCAGTATTTT. This encodes CACRERGITDTQYF.

Here the CDR3 reads CASSSPSESSNQPQHF. CDR3 in DNA: TGTGCCAGCAGTTCCCCCTCCGAATCAAGCAATCAGCCCCAGCATTTT. V usage is TRBV6-6 and J usage is TRBJ1-5; D gene ambiguous. The V end lost 4 bases, the J end lost 1 base, and 14 bases lay between the germline ends. The CDR3 runs 16 residues. CDR1 is MNHNY, CDR2 SVGAGI, per germline (reference sequence).

This clonotype was observed a few times. The chain uses TRBV4-1 and TRBJ2-1; D remains ambiguous. Germline V gives CDR1 MGHRA, CDR2 YSYEKL. The CDR3 totals 15 residues. Between the trimmed V and J ends, which lost 0 bases and 6 bases, there was a span of 12 bases. The CDR3 spells CASSQEGYTPNEQFF. DNA for the CDR3: TGCGCCAGCAGCCAAGAGGGCTACACCCCCAATGAGCAGTTCTTC.